These 8 T cell receptor beta chains came from one sample sequenced in a study of beta chain features in type 1 diabetes. Every bit of the isolated RNA underwent reverse transcription, so sequencing read expressed TCRB transcripts. TCRdb keeps only in-frame clones here, not all; method: immunoSEQ multiplex PCR. Of some 150,000 clones listed, around 10% are singletons. The specimen was central memory CD4+ T cells from blood. The receptors derive from a man aged 18 to 30 in good health.

This clone was detected many times. V gene TRBV30 combines with J gene TRBJ1-1; D perhaps matches TRBD1 (5 bases). The CDR3 has 15 amino acids. The germline gives CDR1 GTSNPN, CDR2 SVGIG (reference sequence). Trimming cost V 2 bases and J 0 bases, with 13 bases left between them. CDR3 bases: TGTGCCTGGAGTCGCAGGGAAGTCTTGAACACTGAAGCTTTCTTT. The encoded protein is CAWSRREVLNTEAFF. The whole variable domain, filled in from reference TRBV30 and TRBJ1-1, reads SQTIHQWPATLVQPVGSPLSLECTVEGTSNPNLYWYRQAAGRGLQLLFYSVGIGQISSEVPQNLSASRPQDRQFILSSKKLLLSDSGFYLCAWSRREVLNTEAFFGQGTRLTVV.

V usage is TRBV28 and J usage is TRBJ2-7; weak D call: TRBD2 (6 bases). Per the germline V gene, CDR1 is MDHEN and CDR2 is SYDVKM. CDR3 length: 12 residues. With 5 bases removed from V and 7 bases from J, the gap between germline ends came to 12 bases. This chain's CDR3 is CASSRLGREQYF. The CDR3 nucleotides are TGTGCCAGCAGTCGACTAGGGCGGGAGCAGTACTTC.

The chain is built from TRBV5-1 and TRBJ2-1; 11 nucleotides match TRBD2. The CDR3 runs to 16 residues. CDR1 is SGHRS, CDR2 YFSETQ, per germline. V trimming: 4 bases; J trimming: 4 bases; junction bases outside the gene matches: 7. The CDR3 region is CASSPGTSGAYNEQFF. In DNA form, the CDR3 reads TGCGCCAGCAGCCCGGGGACTAGCGGAGCGTACAATGAGCAGTTCTTC.

This clone was seen only a few times. The V and J genes are TRBV7-2 and TRBJ1-6; no clear D. Germline lookup yields CDR1 SGHTA and CDR2 FQGNSA. Trimming removed 7 bases from V and 1 base from J, with 17 bases in between. There are 17 residues in the CDR3. The CDR3 nucleotides read TGTGCCAGCACCGATCCCAGTAAGGTGTCCTATAATTCACCCCTCCACTTT. It translates to CASTDPSKVSYNSPLHF.

This chain joins TRBV7-2 and TRBJ2-5, with D possibly matching TRBD2 (6 bases). The CDR3 is 13 amino acids. The V gene's germline CDR1 is SGHTA and CDR2 FQGNSA. The V and J ends lost 8 bases and 5 bases respectively, with 15 bases between them. Written as DNA, the CDR3 is TGTGCCAGCTCGGGCCTTGGAGGGGAGACCCAGTACTTC. As protein: CASSGLGGETQYF.

This clone appeared many times. Other nucleotide sequences in the sample specify the same CDR3. The CDR3 here is CAWSRINYGYTF. CDR3 coding DNA: TGTGCCTGGAGTCGTATAAACTATGGCTACACCTTC. The chain has TRBV30 and TRBJ1-2, with D hard to call. The CDR3 runs 12 residues. V shed 2 bases and J shed 2 bases, with 6 bases lying between them. Germline CDR1 is GTSNPN and CDR2 is SVGIG (reference sequence).

This clone was counted at least ten times. Here the CDR3 reads CASSEVRTGGTEAFF. In DNA, the CDR3 is TGTGCCAGCAGTGAAGTTCGGACAGGGGGCACTGAAGCTTTCTTT. V usage is TRBV2 and J usage is TRBJ1-1; 10 bases match TRBD1. J gave up 4 bases and V 1 base, and 3 bases lay outside the gene matches. The CDR3 runs to 15 residues. CDR1 SNHLY and CDR2 FYNNEI come from the germline V gene.

This clone has ten or more counts. The chain employs TRBV7-2 and TRBJ2-7, with 7 bases fitting TRBD2. Germline CDR1 SGHTA, CDR2 FQGNSA. The CDR3 has 12 residues. The trim removed 6 bases at V and 11 bases at J, leaving 10 bases unmatched. The CDR3 sequence is CASRSEGGPEYF. Written as DNA, the CDR3 is TGTGCCAGCAGATCAGAGGGAGGGCCGGAGTACTTC.